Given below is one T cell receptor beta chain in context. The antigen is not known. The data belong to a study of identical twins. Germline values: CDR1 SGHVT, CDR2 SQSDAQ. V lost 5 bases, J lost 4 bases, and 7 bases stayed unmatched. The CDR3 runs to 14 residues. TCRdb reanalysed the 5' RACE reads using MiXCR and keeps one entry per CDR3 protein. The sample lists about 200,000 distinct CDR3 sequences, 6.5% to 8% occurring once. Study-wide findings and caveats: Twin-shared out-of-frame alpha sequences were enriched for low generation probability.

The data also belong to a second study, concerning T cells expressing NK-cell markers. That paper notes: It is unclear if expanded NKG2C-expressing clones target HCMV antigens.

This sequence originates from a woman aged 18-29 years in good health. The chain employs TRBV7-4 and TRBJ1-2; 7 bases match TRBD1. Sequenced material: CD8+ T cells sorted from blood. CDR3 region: CASSQLTGVYGYTF. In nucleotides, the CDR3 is TGTGCCAGCAGCCAACTAACAGGGGTCTATGGCTACACCTTC.